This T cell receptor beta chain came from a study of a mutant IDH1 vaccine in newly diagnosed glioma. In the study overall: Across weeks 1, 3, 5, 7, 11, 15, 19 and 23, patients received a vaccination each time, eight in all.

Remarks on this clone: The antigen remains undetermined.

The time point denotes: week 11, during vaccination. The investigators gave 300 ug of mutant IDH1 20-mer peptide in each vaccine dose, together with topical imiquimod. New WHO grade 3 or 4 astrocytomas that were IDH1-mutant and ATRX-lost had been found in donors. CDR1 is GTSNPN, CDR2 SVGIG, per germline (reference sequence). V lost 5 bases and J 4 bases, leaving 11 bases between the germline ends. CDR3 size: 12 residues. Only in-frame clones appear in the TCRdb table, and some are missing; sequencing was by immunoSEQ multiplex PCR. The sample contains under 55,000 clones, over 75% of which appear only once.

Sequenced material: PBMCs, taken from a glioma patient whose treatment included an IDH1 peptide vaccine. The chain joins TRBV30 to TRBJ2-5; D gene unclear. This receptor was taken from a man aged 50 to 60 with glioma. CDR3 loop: CAWDLNGETQYF. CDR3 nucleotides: TGTGCCTGGGACCTCAACGGAGAGACCCAGTACTTC.